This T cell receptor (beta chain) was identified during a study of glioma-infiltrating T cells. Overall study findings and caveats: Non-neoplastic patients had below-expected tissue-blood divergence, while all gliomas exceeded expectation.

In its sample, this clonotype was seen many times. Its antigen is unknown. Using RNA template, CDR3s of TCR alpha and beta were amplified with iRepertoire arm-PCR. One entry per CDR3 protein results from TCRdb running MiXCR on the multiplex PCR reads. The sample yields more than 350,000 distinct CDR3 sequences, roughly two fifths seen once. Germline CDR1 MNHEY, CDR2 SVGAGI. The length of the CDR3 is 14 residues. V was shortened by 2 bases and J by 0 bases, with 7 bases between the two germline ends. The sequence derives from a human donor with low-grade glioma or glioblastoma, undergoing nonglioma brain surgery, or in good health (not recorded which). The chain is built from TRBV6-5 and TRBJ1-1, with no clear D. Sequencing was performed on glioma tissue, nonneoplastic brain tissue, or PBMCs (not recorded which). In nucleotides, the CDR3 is TGTGCCAGCAGTTACGGTAACATGAACACTGAAGCTTTCTTT. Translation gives CASSYGNMNTEAFF.